This is a list of T cell receptor beta chains from one sample in a study of T cells in Graves' hyperthyroidism and ophthalmopathy. Each CDR3 protein is one row after TCRdb ran MiXCR on the multiplex PCR reads. Among around 490,000 distinct CDR3 sequences listed, about 20% were seen once. The source material was blood. The receptors originated from a man in his forties with Graves' ophthalmopathy. CDR3s include the opening cysteine and the closing phenylalanine or tryptophan. The D gene is left open where the match is weak. The size field is filled for only some rows; it gives once, few, many or a size class.

D	size	V	J	CDR3	DNA
NA	many	TRBV18	TRBJ1-4	CASSPQRGDNEKLFF	TGTGCCAGCTCACCACAGCGAGGGGATAATGAAAAACTGTTTTTT
NA	NA	TRBV14	TRBJ2-7	CASSLFGGREQYF	TGTGCCAGCAGCCTCTTCGGAGGCCGGGAGCAGTACTTC
TRBD1	NA	TRBV18	TRBJ2-7	CASSPPGQYYDEQYF	TGTGCCAGCTCACCACCGGGACAGTACTACGACGAGCAGTACTTC
NA	many	TRBV11-2	TRBJ1-1	CASSPTGYNTEAFF	TGTGCCAGCAGCCCGACAGGTTATAACACTGAAGCTTTCTTT
NA	few	TRBV29-1	TRBJ2-5	CSARTQWETQYF	TGCAGCGCAAGGACCCAATGGGAGACCCAGTACTTC
TRBD2	NA	TRBV5-1	TRBJ2-1	CASSLSLAGGLSYNEQFF	TGCGCCAGCAGCTTGTCGCTAGCGGGGGGCCTATCCTACAATGAGCAGTTCTTC
NA	many	TRBV5-1	TRBJ1-3	CASSPTDSGNTIYF	TGCGCCAGCAGCCCGACAGACTCTGGAAACACCATATATTTT
NA	NA	TRBV30	TRBJ2-1	CARRHTQNEQFF	TGTGCCCGGAGACACACACAGAATGAGCAGTTCTTC
NA	few	TRBV6-1	TRBJ1-1	CASSPRPDGPNTEAFF	TGTGCCAGCAGTCCCCGCCCGGACGGTCCGAACACTGAAGCTTTCTTT
TRBD1	once	TRBV15	TRBJ1-2	CATSRDGTETYGYTF	TGTGCCACCAGCAGAGATGGGACAGAGACCTATGGCTACACCTTC
NA	many	TRBV3-1	TRBJ2-7	CASSQGWEGIHEQYF	TGTGCCAGCAGCCAAGGCTGGGAAGGGATCCACGAGCAGTACTTC
TRBD1	many	TRBV3-1	TRBJ2-5	CASSRTGYQETQYF	TGTGCCAGCAGCCGGACAGGGTACCAAGAGACCCAGTACTTC
NA	few	TRBV28	TRBJ2-7	CASSSFDEQYF	TGTGCCAGCAGCTCTTTCGACGAGCAGTACTTC
NA	many	TRBV11-2	TRBJ2-1	CASSLVGGVYNEQFF	TGTGCCAGCAGCTTAGTTGGGGGAGTCTACAATGAGCAGTTCTTC
NA	once	TRBV30	TRBJ2-2	CAWRGEPRTGELFF	TGTGCCTGGAGGGGTGAGCCGCGCACCGGGGAGCTGTTTTTT
NA	few	TRBV4-2	TRBJ2-1	CASSLSDPTGYNEQFF	TGTGCCAGCAGCCTTAGCGACCCAACGGGGTACAATGAGCAGTTCTTC
NA	few	TRBV10-3	TRBJ1-2	CAISESLTRGYTF	TGTGCCATCAGTGAGTCACTTACCCGAGGCTACACCTTC
TRBD1	NA	TRBV10-3	TRBJ2-5	CAIRSTGDGQETQYF	TGTGCCATCAGGAGCACAGGGGATGGGCAAGAGACCCAGTACTTC
TRBD1	many	TRBV2	TRBJ1-4	CASSPFGGTDNEKLFF	TGTGCCAGCAGTCCCTTTGGAGGGACAGATAATGAAAAACTGTTTTTT
TRBD1	many	TRBV5-1	TRBJ2-7	CASSFRTGVTEQYF	TGCGCCAGCAGCTTCAGGACAGGGGTAACCGAGCAGTACTTC
TRBD2	few	TRBV5-4	TRBJ2-5	CASRTGLEEMTQYF	TGTGCCAGCAGAACGGGACTAGAAGAGATGACCCAGTACTTC
NA	many	TRBV3-2	TRBJ2-1	CASSQDRTSGRPPNGIQQFF	TGTGCCAGCAGCCAAGATCGAACTAGCGGGAGGCCTCCGAATGGAATACAGCAGTTCTTC
NA	NA	TRBV27	TRBJ2-7	CASTSELLPYEQYF	TGTGCCAGCACAAGCGAGCTACTCCCCTACGAGCAGTACTTC
NA	many	TRBV27	TRBJ2-7	CASSSLAGGSAYEQYF	TGTGCCAGCAGCTCCTTGGCGGGCGGGTCCGCCTACGAGCAGTACTTC
NA	few	TRBV6-1	TRBJ1-4	CASRGPEKLFF	TGTGCCAGCAGGGGACCCGAAAAACTGTTTTTT
NA	many	TRBV5-1	TRBJ2-6	CASSPQSGANVLTF	TGCGCCAGCAGCCCCCAATCTGGGGCCAACGTCCTGACTTTC
NA	NA	TRBV27	TRBJ1-4	CASSLSWGEGEKLFF	TGTGCCAGCAGTTTATCGTGGGGGGAGGGGGAAAAACTGTTTTTT
TRBD1	NA	TRBV6-1	TRBJ1-1	CASSEVQGRGEAFF	TGTGCCAGCAGTGAGGTACAGGGGAGGGGTGAAGCTTTCTTT
NA	many	TRBV11-2	TRBJ2-1	CASSFGTLSVGEQFF	TGTGCCAGCAGCTTCGGGACGCTCAGCGTCGGCGAGCAGTTCTTC
TRBD1	many	TRBV11-2	TRBJ2-7	CASSIRQGAYEQYF	TGTGCCAGCAGCATACGACAGGGAGCCTACGAGCAGTACTTC
NA	few	TRBV5-1	TRBJ1-1	CASSLKIDNTEAFF	TGCGCCAGCAGCTTAAAAATTGATAACACTGAAGCTTTCTTT
NA	NA	TRBV6-2/TRBV6-3	TRBJ2-1	CASSLPLSGGKWNEQFF	TGTGCCAGCAGCCTCCCATTAAGTGGCGGGAAGTGGAATGAGCAGTTCTTC
TRBD1	few	TRBV30	TRBJ2-7	CAWRRQGYEQYF	TGTGCCTGGAGAAGACAGGGATATGAGCAGTACTTC
NA	many	TRBV2	TRBJ2-7	CASSVGGSYSEQYF	TGTGCCAGCAGTGTGGGGGGCTCATACAGCGAGCAGTACTTC
NA	NA	TRBV5-6	TRBJ1-2	CASSLALREGYGYTF	TGTGCCAGCAGCTTGGCCCTCAGGGAGGGCTATGGCTACACCTTC
NA	many	TRBV2	TRBJ2-7	CASKWTLSSYEQYF	TGTGCCAGCAAGTGGACCTTGAGTTCCTACGAGCAGTACTTC
TRBD1	few	TRBV6-2/TRBV6-3	TRBJ1-5	CASKRQGPDQPQHF	TGTGCCAGCAAGAGACAGGGTCCCGATCAGCCCCAGCATTTT
NA	many	TRBV7-2	TRBJ2-7	CASSLGRQVDFTYEQYF	TGTGCCAGCAGCTTAGGAAGACAGGTTGACTTTACCTACGAGCAGTACTTC
TRBD1	NA	TRBV7-8	TRBJ1-2	CASSLRTGRSGHGYTF	TGTGCCAGCAGCCTGCGGACAGGGCGATCGGGGCATGGCTACACCTTC
TRBD1	few	TRBV30	TRBJ2-5	CAWSRGQGAWAQYF	TGTGCCTGGAGTAGGGGACAGGGGGCGTGGGCCCAGTACTTC
NA	NA	TRBV10-3	TRBJ1-2	CAIPVGDGYTF	TGTGCCATCCCAGTAGGAGATGGCTACACCTTC
TRBD1	few	TRBV6-1	TRBJ1-4	CASSSGTGINEKLFF	TGTGCCAGCAGTAGCGGGACAGGGATTAATGAAAAACTGTTTTTT
TRBD1	NA	TRBV7-9	TRBJ1-2	CASTRGAGSYTF	TGTGCCAGCACCAGGGGGGCTGGTAGCTACACCTTC
TRBD1	many	TRBV12-3/TRBV12-4	TRBJ2-7	CASSFRRARTGSEQYF	TGTGCCAGCAGTTTTCGGAGAGCAAGGACAGGGAGTGAGCAGTACTTC
TRBD1	few	TRBV28	TRBJ2-2	CASKGQGAGGELFF	TGTGCCAGCAAAGGACAGGGGGCCGGCGGGGAGCTGTTTTTT
TRBD1	many	TRBV7-2	TRBJ2-7	CASRGTGSYEQYF	TGTGCCAGCAGGGGGACAGGCTCCTACGAGCAGTACTTC
NA	NA	TRBV29-1	TRBJ2-2	CSVGWGTGELFF	TGCAGCGTTGGGTGGGGGACCGGGGAGCTGTTTTTT
NA	NA	TRBV6-1	TRBJ1-5	CASSEIPAGNQPQHF	TGTGCCAGCAGTGAAATCCCGGCGGGCAATCAGCCCCAGCATTTT
TRBD2	few	TRBV12-3/TRBV12-4	TRBJ2-7	CASSLVGLAGGSSYEQYF	TGTGCCAGCAGTTTAGTTGGACTAGCGGGAGGTAGCTCCTACGAGCAGTACTTC
TRBD1	few	TRBV20-1	TRBJ1-6	CSAKGDRVNSPLHF	TGCAGTGCAAAAGGGGACAGGGTTAATTCACCCCTCCACTTT
NA	NA	TRBV27	TRBJ2-1	CASSLSPTVYEQFF	TGTGCCAGCAGTTTATCCCCGACAGTTTACGAGCAGTTCTTC
NA	NA	TRBV7-9	TRBJ2-7	CASSLGESSYEQYF	TGTGCCAGCAGCTTGGGGGAAAGCTCCTACGAGCAGTACTTC
NA	NA	TRBV6-1	TRBJ2-3	CASSEGAQYTQYF	TGTGCCAGCAGTGAAGGGGCCCAGTATACGCAGTATTTT
TRBD2	many	TRBV12-3/TRBV12-4	TRBJ2-2	CASRPPGLAAGELFF	TGTGCCAGCAGACCCCCGGGACTAGCTGCCGGGGAGCTGTTTTTT
NA	many	TRBV18	TRBJ2-7	CASSSGPTHTEQYF	TGTGCCAGCTCATCGGGCCCCACACACACCGAGCAGTACTTC
TRBD2	NA	TRBV12-5	TRBJ2-1	CASGDTSSGGHNEQFF	TGTGCTAGTGGTGATACTTCTAGCGGGGGCCACAATGAGCAGTTCTTC
NA	NA	TRBV27	TRBJ2-7	CASSLRGALYEQYF	TGTGCCAGCAGTTTGAGAGGGGCCCTCTACGAGCAGTACTTC
NA	NA	TRBV20-1	TRBJ2-3	CSARTSTDTQYF	TGCAGTGCTAGAACTAGCACAGATACGCAGTATTTT
NA	NA	TRBV9	TRBJ2-3	CASSATLVATQYF	TGTGCCAGCAGCGCCACCCTCGTCGCTACGCAGTATTTT
TRBD1	few	TRBV29-1	TRBJ2-5	CSSSGGEETQYF	TGCAGCTCCTCAGGGGGCGAGGAGACCCAGTACTTC